One and the same sample provided the 2 T cell receptor beta chains below, sequenced in a study of T cell responses to AZD1222 COVID-19 vaccine. TCRdb keeps only in-frame clones here, not all; method: immunoSEQ multiplex PCR. Here the sample spans some 140,000 clones, more than 85% being singletons. The sample consisted of peripheral blood, taken on day 0 of AZD1222 vaccination. The receptors derive from an adult in good health.

The chain carries TRBV21-1 and TRBJ1-1; the D call in the table, TRBD1, was not verified against the DNA. TRBV21-1 is given as a pseudogene. CDR3 length equals 14 residues. The CDR3 region has the DNA TGTGCCAGCAGCAAAGGGACAGGGTACACTGAAGCTTTCTTT. Protein sequence: CASSKGTGYTEAFF.

V usage is TRBV10-3 and J usage is TRBJ1-2; 7 nucleotides agree with TRBD1. The CDR3 length is 14 residues. The germline CDR1 and CDR2 sequences are ENHRY and SYGVKD. V shed 3 bases and J 4 bases; nucleotides not matched to a gene: 5. CDR3 sequence (DNA): TGTGCCATCAGTGATGAGGGGGCTCGCTATGGCTACACCTTC. This sequence encodes CAISDEGARYGYTF.